A selection of T cell receptor beta chains follows, all from one sample in a study of blood T cell repertoires in COVID-19. Produced via immunoSEQ multiplex PCR; TCRdb's table is partial and in-frame only. The sample lists roughly 50,000 clones; over 80% were seen once. What was sequenced was peripheral blood. These receptors were collected from a man aged 50 or older with acute or convalescent COVID-19. Both conserved end residues are part of each CDR3. Size is omitted from some rows. Given values are once, few, many or a class for expanded clones.

TRBJ1-1 | NA | TRBV28 | CASISGTGHTEAFF
TRBJ1-2 | NA | TRBV5-1 | CASSMEGGLYGYTF
TRBJ1-1 | NA | TRBV3-1/TRBV3-2 | CASSFSGQGGTEAFF
TRBJ2-7 | NA | TRBV28 | CASSLRQDYEQYF
TRBJ2-1 | NA | TRBV12-3/TRBV12-4 | CASSFSGSQFF
TRBJ1-1 | NA | TRBV6-5 | CASTRGGGMNTEAFF
TRBJ2-1 | NA | TRBV19 | CASSIVGRGSYNEQFF
TRBJ1-1 | NA | TRBV9 | CASSPRTGDIYEAFF
TRBJ2-3 | once | TRBV5-1 | CASSLGLQIYTQYF
TRBJ1-1 | NA | TRBV7-8 | CASSLFGGWTNTEAFF
TRBJ1-4 | NA | TRBV27 | CASSLLGGDEKLFF
TRBJ2-7 | NA | TRBV21-1 | CASSKVNIQGWEQYF
TRBJ2-3 | NA | TRBV6-2/TRBV6-3 | CASSYSAGNTDTQYF
TRBJ2-7 | NA | TRBV2 | CASSEDIKSSYEQYF
TRBJ2-5 | once | TRBV24-1 | CATSDFGGLAGRETQYF
TRBJ1-1 | NA | TRBV5-1 | CASSPYRGRDLDTEAFF
TRBJ1-5 | NA | TRBV15 | CATSSSRKEARNSNQPQHF
TRBJ1-2 | NA | TRBV6-5 | CASVPGTGGGYTF
TRBJ1-1 | NA | TRBV12-3/TRBV12-4 | CASGRGYGAFF
TRBJ1-1 | NA | TRBV19 | CASRRQGQDTEAFF
TRBJ2-2 | NA | TRBV19 | CASTEIPGVPGELFF
TRBJ1-1 | NA | TRBV3-1/TRBV3-2 | CASSQPDRGSNAFF